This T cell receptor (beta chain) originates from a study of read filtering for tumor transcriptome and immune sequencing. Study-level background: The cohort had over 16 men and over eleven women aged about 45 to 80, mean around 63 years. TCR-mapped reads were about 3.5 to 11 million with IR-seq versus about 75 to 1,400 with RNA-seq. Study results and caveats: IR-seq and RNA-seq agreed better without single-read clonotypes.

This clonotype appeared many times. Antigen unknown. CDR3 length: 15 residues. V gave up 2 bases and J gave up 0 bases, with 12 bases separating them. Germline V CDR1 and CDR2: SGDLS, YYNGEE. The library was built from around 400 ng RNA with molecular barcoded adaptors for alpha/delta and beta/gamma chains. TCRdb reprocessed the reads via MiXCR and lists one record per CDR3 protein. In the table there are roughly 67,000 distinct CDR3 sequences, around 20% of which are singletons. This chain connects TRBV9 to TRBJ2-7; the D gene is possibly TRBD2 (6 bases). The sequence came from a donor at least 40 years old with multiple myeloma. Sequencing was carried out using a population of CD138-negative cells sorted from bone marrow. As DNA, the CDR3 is TGTGCCAGCAGCGTTGGTAGCGGCAACTCCTACGAGCAGTACTTC. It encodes CASSVGSGNSYEQYF.